These 13 T cell receptor beta chains were sequenced from one sample in a study of blood T cell repertoires in COVID-19. Method: immunoSEQ multiplex PCR; TCRdb's copy keeps in-frame clones and lacks some. The table lists about 210,000 clones, 80% of them singletons. The sequencing input was peripheral blood. Receptors were obtained from a human donor in a cohort sampled during active COVID-19.

The CDR3: CGTGEADTQYF. CDR3 nucleotides: TGTGGTACGGGGGAGGCAGATACGCAGTATTTT. V and J are TRBV2 and TRBJ2-3; a weak D match, TRBD2 (6 bases). The germline V gene encodes CDR1 SNHLY and CDR2 FYNNEI. The CDR3 covers 11 residues.

The chain combines TRBV5-1 with TRBJ2-7; 7 nucleotides align to TRBD1. In germline, CDR1 is SGHRS, CDR2 YFSETQ. This CDR3 has 16 amino acids. Trimming took 0 bases from V and 3 from J; bases not matched to a gene: 9. The CDR3 nucleotides are TGCGCCAGCAGCTTGGATCGCCACAGGGGAAGCTACGAGCAGTACTTC. It specifies CASSLDRHRGSYEQYF.

This chain uses TRBV14 with TRBJ1-1; 12 bases are shared with TRBD1. Germline CDR1 SGHDN, CDR2 FVKESK. V lost 4 bases and J lost 7; bases outside the gene matches: 7. The CDR3 runs to 15 residues. For the CDR3, the DNA is TGTGCCAGCAGCCCAGTGGGGACAGGGGGCAATGAAGCTTTCTTT. Its protein product is CASSPVGTGGNEAFF.

The J gene is TRBJ2-3, the V gene TRBV19, with D perhaps TRBD2 (6 bases). The germline gives CDR1 LNHDA, CDR2 SQIVND (reference sequence). CDR3 length equals 15 residues. Trimming removed 6 bases from V and 4 bases from J, with 17 bases in between. CDR3 in amino acids: CASREPSDPADTQYF. CDR3 sequence (DNA): TGTGCCAGTAGGGAACCTAGCGATCCAGCAGATACGCAGTATTTT.

This chain links TRBV3-1 (or the pseudogene TRBV3-2) with TRBJ1-1; 7 bases are shared with TRBD1. This CDR3 region has 14 residues. Germline loops: CDR1 LGHDT, CDR2 YNNKEL (reference sequence). After removal of 4 bases from V and 0 bases from J, the junction contained 2 bases not matched to a gene. CDR3 amino acids: CASSLTGLNTEAFF. The CDR3 DNA reads as TGTGCCAGCAGCCTGACAGGGCTGAACACTGAAGCTTTCTTT.

The chain uses TRBV7-9 and TRBJ1-2; D is unresolved. The CDR3 consists of 12 residues. Trimming shortened V by 8 bases and J by 3 bases, and 10 bases separated the two germline ends. Germline V gene lookup returns CDR1 SEHNR and CDR2 FQNEAQ (reference sequence). Written as DNA, the CDR3 is TGTGCCAGCGGAGACTCTGACTATGGCTACACCTTC. The encoded protein is CASGDSDYGYTF.

In nucleotides, the CDR3 is TGTGCCAGCAGCCTCCCGGGGGGACCGACCTATGGCTACACCTTC. Residues: CASSLPGGPTYGYTF. The chain joins TRBV28 to TRBJ1-2; weak D call: TRBD1 (5 bases). Trimming removed 6 bases from V and 4 bases from J, with 18 bases in between. Per the germline V gene, CDR1 is MDHEN and CDR2 is SYDVKM. CDR3 size: 15 residues.

The sample holds a few counts of this clone. The rearrangement uses TRBV7-2 and TRBJ2-7; 9 bases align to TRBD1. The V gene end was trimmed by 5 bases and the J gene end by 0 bases; junction bases not matched to a gene: 5. CDR1 is SGHTA, CDR2 FQGNSA, per germline. The CDR3 extends over 15 amino acids. The CDR3 sequence is CASSPWGQGSYEQYF. The CDR3 region has the DNA TGTGCCAGCAGCCCCTGGGGACAGGGCTCCTACGAGCAGTACTTC.

The CDR3 region is CATSQDRPYQETQYF. DNA for the CDR3: TGTGCCACCAGTCAGGACAGGCCGTACCAAGAGACCCAGTACTTC. The chain links TRBV24-1 to TRBJ2-5, with 7 bases fitting TRBD1. The ends lost 6 bases at V and 0 bases at J; junction bases unmatched: 6. The CDR3 is made up of 15 amino acids. CDR1 KGHDR and CDR2 SFDVKD come from the germline V gene.

This clone was recorded at least ten times. This chain connects TRBV29-1 to TRBJ1-6; D ambiguous. This CDR3 has 12 amino acids. The germline V and J ends were trimmed by 4 bases and 10 bases, with 11 bases remaining between them. Germline V gene sequence: CDR1 SQVTM, CDR2 ANQGSEA. CDR3 nucleotide sequence: TGCAGCGTTGCTACCCCGGGGTCACCCCTCCACTTT. It codes for CSVATPGSPLHF.

V and J are TRBV19 and TRBJ1-5, with a possible D match to TRBD1 (5 bases). This CDR3 contains 14 residues. Germline assignment: CDR1 LNHDA and CDR2 SQIVND (reference sequence). V dropped 6 bases and J dropped 5 bases, with 14 bases sitting between them. Here the CDR3 DNA reads TGTGCCAGTAGGGGCACAGGCGTGGATCAGCCCCAGCATTTT. Translating it yields CASRGTGVDQPQHF.

The chain has TRBV4-2 and TRBJ2-5, with TRBD2 identical over 9 bases. The germline V gene encodes CDR1 LGHNA and CDR2 YNFKEQ. Trimming at V came to 0 bases and at J to 9 bases, leaving 14 bases not matched to a gene. CDR3 length: 17 residues. CDR3: CASSQEVRRGAGGAQYF. CDR3 sequence (DNA): TGTGCCAGCAGCCAAGAGGTCAGGCGGGGCGCGGGGGGGGCCCAGTACTTC.

The genes are TRBV9 and TRBJ1-3; 7 positions agree with TRBD1. CDR3 length: 17 amino acids. V gave up 4 bases and J gave up 0 bases; unmatched junction bases: 10. Germline CDR1 is SGDLS and CDR2 is YYNGEE. The CDR3 region is CASSPWGQPSSGNTIYF. In DNA, the CDR3 is TGTGCCAGCAGCCCATGGGGACAGCCTAGCTCTGGAAACACCATATATTTT.